This entry describes one T cell receptor (beta chain). This record belongs to a study of blood T cell repertoires in COVID-19. About the research overall: COVID-19 samples, acute and convalescent, were from the United States, Italy and Spain. T cells, B-cell-depleted T cells, or PBMCs provided the cDNA or gDNA that served as material.

Per the authors' pipeline: For nucleated cells, counts were estimated from reference gene primer amplification. Here immunoSEQ multiplex PCR was the method, and the copy in TCRdb shows in-frame clones only, minus some. V and J calls and clone size are as listed in that table; D and trimming were resolved from the DNA. The repertoire holds 30,000 to 40,000 clones, about 85% seen once, with roughly 5.2% in the top ten. In germline, CDR1 is KGHDR, CDR2 SFDVKD. Trimming took off 0 bases at V and 5 bases at J, with 15 bases between the two ends. The CDR3 consists of 17 residues. This clonotype was obtained from a man between 45 and 60 years old with active COVID-19. The J gene is TRBJ1-4, the V gene TRBV24-1; unclear D gene. The sample consisted of peripheral blood. CDR3 loop: CATSDLSSRVRNEKLFF. The CDR3 DNA follows: TGTGCCACCAGTGATTTGAGTAGCCGGGTGAGAAATGAAAAACTGTTTTTT.